Described below is a single T cell receptor (beta chain) sequence and its context. Antigen unknown. The data are from a study of T cell responses to AZD1222 COVID-19 vaccine. Study results and limitations: When two AZD1222 doses had been given, Spike-specific TCR breadth and depth rose. Only after the peak T cell response were repertoires sampled.

The method was immunoSEQ multiplex PCR; TCRdb's version includes in-frame clones alone and lacks a portion of them. Among roughly 120,000 clones, about 94% were seen once, and the ten largest hold approximately 7%. CDR3 size: 11 residues. Germline V gene lookup returns CDR1 MNHNY and CDR2 SVGAGI (reference sequence). V lost 6 bases and J lost 7, with 10 bases in between. The TCR was taken from an adult in good health. The sample here was peripheral blood, taken on day 0 of AZD1222 vaccination. The rearrangement uses TRBV6-6 and TRBJ2-7, with D perhaps TRBD1 (5 bases). The CDR3 DNA is TGTGCCAGCAGCCAGGGTACGGAGCAGTACTTC. It is translated as CASSQGTEQYF.